The 20 T cell receptor beta chains given below trace back to one sample, sequenced in a study of T cell responses to AZD1222 COVID-19 vaccine. Method: immunoSEQ multiplex PCR; TCRdb's copy keeps in-frame clones and lacks some. The sample contains 170,000 or so clones, approximately 86% of which appear only once. The source material was peripheral blood, sampled on day 0 of AZD1222 vaccination. The receptors were sampled from an adult in good health.

J is TRBJ1-5 and V is TRBV10-3; 10 bases map to TRBD1. Germline V gene lookup returns CDR1 ENHRY and CDR2 SYGVKD. V gave up 7 bases and J gave up 5 bases; unmatched junction bases: 5. This CDR3 spans 14 amino acids. DNA for the CDR3: TGTGCCATCAAGGGGGACAGGGGTCATCAGCCCCAGCATTTT. Translating gives CAIKGDRGHQPQHF.

V usage is TRBV30 and J usage is TRBJ1-2; 10 bases agree with TRBD1. This CDR3 comprises 17 residues. The junction had 14 bases not matched to a gene; V was cut back by 2 bases and J by 5 bases. Germline CDR1 GTSNPN, CDR2 SVGIG (reference sequence). In DNA form, the CDR3 reads TGTGCCTGGAGTCGAGGGTGGGGGACAGGGGACCGGTATGGCTACACCTTC. Translating it yields CAWSRGWGTGDRYGYTF.

The chain is built from TRBV7-8 and TRBJ2-7, with D unclear. Looked up from germline, CDR1 is SGHVS and CDR2 is FQNEAQ. This CDR3 has 13 amino acids. V shed 5 bases and J shed 0 bases, with 8 bases lying between them. The CDR3 DNA follows: TGTGCCAGCAGCCCTCGGAGCTCCTACGAGCAGTACTTC. It translates to CASSPRSSYEQYF.

With regard to this clone: Other DNA sequences within the sample encode an identical CDR3. The chain combines TRBV9 with TRBJ2-3; D uncertain. The CDR3 has 12 residues. The V and J ends lost 0 bases and 4 bases respectively, with 3 bases between them. The germline V gene encodes CDR1 SGDLS and CDR2 YYNGEE. CDR3 sequence: CASSVGPDTQYF. The CDR3 nucleotides are TGTGCCAGCAGCGTAGGCCCAGATACGCAGTATTTT.

The rearrangement uses TRBV3-1 (or the pseudogene TRBV3-2) and TRBJ2-3; D uncertain. This CDR3 is 12 amino acids long. Germline CDR1 reads LGHDT; CDR2 reads YNNKEL (reference sequence). Trimming stripped 5 bases from V and 11 bases from J, with 14 bases between. The CDR3 here is CASSDYSYKQYF. The CDR3 bases are TGTGCCAGCAGCGATTACAGCTACAAGCAGTATTTT.

This clone was counted a single time. V and J are TRBV18 and TRBJ1-3; D ambiguous. V lost 7 bases and J 0 bases, leaving 13 bases between the germline ends. This CDR3 has 15 amino acids. Germline V CDR1 and CDR2: KGHSH, LQKENI. The DNA of the CDR3 is TGTGCCAGCTTAAGCTACGGAACCTCTGGAAACACCATATATTTT. Residues: CASLSYGTSGNTIYF.

The chain joins TRBV7-6 to TRBJ2-3; D may be TRBD2 (6 bases). This CDR3 is 16 amino acids long. Germline loops: CDR1 SGHVS, CDR2 FNYEAQ. The V and J ends lost 5 bases and 2 bases respectively, with 17 bases between them. The CDR3 nucleotides read TGTGCCAGCAGCCCCCGGGTTAGCGGCTTCACAGATACGCAGTATTTT. It specifies CASSPRVSGFTDTQYF.

This clone was counted a few times. This chain links TRBV4-1 with TRBJ1-2, with TRBD1 matching 11 bases. The CDR3 length is 17 residues. The germline gives CDR1 MGHRA, CDR2 YSYEKL. V trimming: 4 bases; J trimming: 8 bases; junction bases outside the gene matches: 15. Here the CDR3 reads CASSPTSGTGGFWGYTF. CDR3 nucleotide sequence: TGCGCCAGCAGCCCCACCTCCGGGACAGGGGGATTTTGGGGCTACACCTTC.

The rearrangement joins TRBV29-1 to TRBJ1-2; 7 positions agree with TRBD1. The J segment lost 0 bases and the V segment lost 4 bases, leaving 8 bases of the junction unmatched. CDR3 length: 15 residues. CDR1 and CDR2 (germline): SQVTM, ANQGSEA. CDR3 DNA: TGCAGCGTTGGTCCCGACAGGGTGACTAACTATGGCTACACCTTC. This codes for CSVGPDRVTNYGYTF.

This clone occurred a few times. J is TRBJ2-7 and V is TRBV28; TRBD2 matches at 7 bases. The trim removed 9 bases at V and 4 bases at J, leaving 9 bases unmatched. Germline V lookup: CDR1 MDHEN, CDR2 SYDVKM. The CDR3 has 13 amino acids. CDR3 DNA sequence: TGTGCCAGTGGCGGGGGAGGTTTTTACGAGCAGTACTTC. It codes for CASGGGGFYEQYF.

V and J are TRBV5-1 and TRBJ1-4, with unresolved D. V was shortened by 0 bases and J by 4 bases, with 7 bases between the two germline ends. Germline values: CDR1 SGHRS, CDR2 YFSETQ. This CDR3 is built from 14 residues. The CDR3, as DNA: TGCGCCAGCAGCTTGGGACGGCTTAATGAAAAACTGTTTTTT. It encodes CASSLGRLNEKLFF.

The genes are TRBV28 and TRBJ2-3, with 9 bases matching TRBD2. Germline values: CDR1 MDHEN, CDR2 SYDVKM. CDR3 length: 14 residues. The trim removed 6 bases at V and 8 bases at J, leaving 9 bases unmatched. The CDR3 region is CASSPGLAPGTQYF. The CDR3 DNA sequence: TGTGCCAGCAGCCCGGGACTAGCCCCCGGTACGCAGTATTTT.

The chain joins TRBV7-3 to TRBJ2-1; 7 bases are shared with TRBD1. Germline V gives CDR1 SGHTA, CDR2 FQGTGA. Germline trimming cut 5 bases from V and 5 bases from J; bases unmatched to any gene: 9. CDR3 length: 15 residues. CDR3 sequence (DNA): TGTGCCAGCAGCCTACCGGGACAGAGAAACAATGAGCAGTTCTTC. It specifies CASSLPGQRNNEQFF.

The chain couples TRBV10-2 to TRBJ2-7; no clear D gene. CDR3 length: 13 residues. V dropped 2 bases and J dropped 6 bases, with 11 bases sitting between them. The V gene's germline CDR1 is WSHSY and CDR2 SAAADI. This CDR3 is CASSETRTSEQYF. The CDR3 DNA reads as TGCGCCAGCAGTGAGACCCGGACGTCCGAGCAGTACTTC.

The chain carries TRBV7-9 and TRBJ2-7; 7 bases fit TRBD2. The ends lost 0 bases at V and 0 bases at J; junction bases unmatched: 2. The CDR3 totals 15 residues. Per germline, CDR1 SEHNR and CDR2 FQNEAQ (reference sequence). CDR3: CASSLAGGSSYEQYF. CDR3 nucleotide sequence: TGTGCCAGCAGCTTAGCGGGAGGGAGCTCCTACGAGCAGTACTTC.

This rearrangement joins TRBV12-2 to TRBJ2-1. TRBV12-2 is labeled a pseudogene. The CDR3 is made up of 16 amino acids. The CDR3 DNA reads as TGTGCAAGTCGCTTAACCGGCTTAAGCTCCTACAATGAGCAGTTCTTC. Translating it yields CASRLTGLSSYNEQFF.

This sequence joins TRBV19 and TRBJ1-4, with a weak D call TRBD1 (5 bases). Germline-derived CDR1 and CDR2 are LNHDA and SQIVND (reference sequence). The CDR3 totals 19 residues. V shed 4 bases and J shed 4 bases, with 25 bases lying between them. Here the CDR3 DNA reads TGTGCCAGTAGTAGGGAGGCGAAAAGAGGGGCAACTTATAATGAAAAACTGTTTTTT. Its translation: CASSREAKRGATYNEKLFF.

The chain recombines TRBV7-9 with TRBJ2-3; TRBD1 matches 8 bases. This CDR3 is built from 12 residues. V was pared by 3 bases and J by 12 bases, with 5 bases of the junction left unmatched. The germline V gene encodes CDR1 SEHNR and CDR2 FQNEAQ (reference sequence). In DNA, the CDR3 is TGTGCCAGCAGCTTCCCCCAGGGGGCACAGTATTTT. Translation: CASSFPQGAQYF. The whole variable domain, remainder taken from reference TRBV7-9 and TRBJ2-3, is DTGVSQNPRHKITKRGQNVTFRCDPISEHNRLYWYRQTLGQGPEFLTYFQNEAQLEKSRLLSDRFSAERPKGSFSTLEIQRTEQGDSAMYLCASSFPQGAQYFGPGTRLTVL.

The chain recombines TRBV20-1 with TRBJ1-1; tentatively, D is TRBD1 (6 bases). CDR3 size: 17 residues. Between the trimmed V and J ends, which lost 3 bases and 5 bases, there was a span of 25 bases. Germline loops: CDR1 DFQATT, CDR2 SNEGSKA (reference sequence). CDR3 sequence: CSASIGSGGALWTEAFF. CDR3 nucleotide sequence: TGCAGTGCTAGTATCGGTTCGGGGGGCGCTCTCTGGACTGAAGCTTTCTTT.

This chain links TRBV27 with TRBJ2-7; TRBD2 agrees at 16 bases. Trimming cost V 5 bases and J 2 bases; bases outside gene matches: 6. Per the germline V gene, CDR1 is MNHEY and CDR2 is SMNVEV (reference sequence). CDR3 length equals 17 residues. CDR3 loop: CASSRGLAGGRPYEQYF. CDR3 coding DNA: TGTGCCAGCAGTCGGGGACTAGCGGGAGGGCGGCCCTACGAGCAGTACTTC.